This T cell receptor beta chain was identified in a study of beta chain features in type 1 diabetes. Germline lookup yields CDR1 GTSNPN and CDR2 SVGIG (reference sequence). The V and J ends lost 5 bases and 16 bases respectively, with 24 bases between them. CDR3 length: 13 residues. Of the isolated RNA, all was reverse transcribed, and so the sequenced material was expressed TCRB transcripts. Generated by immunoSEQ multiplex PCR, the TCRdb table keeps only in-frame clones and is missing some. This sample has hundreds of thousands of clones, with around 15% found just once. Every participating donor gave one draw, a heparinised blood sample averaging about 116 mL. Study-wide findings and caveats: cDNA-based sequencing might over-represent cells highly expressing TCR.

This clone was observed a handful of times. What it recognizes is unknown. The V and J genes are TRBV30 and TRBJ2-1; D gene unclear. The origin of this receptor is a man aged 25-40 years in good health. The source material was central memory CD4+ T cells from blood. In DNA, the CDR3 is TGTGCCTGGGACTTACATTGGCAGGAGATATCATTCTTC. This codes for CAWDLHWQEISFF. Supplemented by reference TRBV30 and TRBJ2-1, the full variable domain reads SQTIHQWPATLVQPVGSPLSLECTVEGTSNPNLYWYRQAAGRGLQLLFYSVGIGQISSEVPQNLSASRPQDRQFILSSKKLLLSDSGFYLCAWDLHWQEISFFGPGTRLTVL.